This T cell receptor (beta chain) originates from a study of blood T cell repertoires in COVID-19. Study as a whole: Researchers got acute and convalescent COVID-19 samples from the United States, Italy and Spain. The cDNA or gDNA used as material had been derived from T cells, B-cell-depleted T cells, or PBMCs.

V dropped 7 bases and J dropped 3 bases, with 17 bases sitting between them. The CDR3 loop spans 14 amino acids. Germline CDR1 SQVTM, CDR2 ANQGSEA. Original handling: Cell counts per sample came from amplifying reference gene primers. The repertoire was sequenced with immunoSEQ multiplex PCR; TCRdb's copy has only in-frame clones and lacks some. The V and J calls and clone size are taken from that table; D and trimming were inferred from the DNA. The sample comprises under 300,000 clones, roughly 85% of which are singletons, and less than 3.5% rests with the top ten. V gene TRBV29-1 combines with J gene TRBJ2-3; D gene ambiguous. The TCR originated in a young woman with acute or convalescent COVID-19. Sequencing used peripheral blood. This CDR3 reads CSAEANYRTDTQYF. In nucleotides, the CDR3 is TGCAGCGCCGAAGCCAATTATCGGACAGATACGCAGTATTTT.